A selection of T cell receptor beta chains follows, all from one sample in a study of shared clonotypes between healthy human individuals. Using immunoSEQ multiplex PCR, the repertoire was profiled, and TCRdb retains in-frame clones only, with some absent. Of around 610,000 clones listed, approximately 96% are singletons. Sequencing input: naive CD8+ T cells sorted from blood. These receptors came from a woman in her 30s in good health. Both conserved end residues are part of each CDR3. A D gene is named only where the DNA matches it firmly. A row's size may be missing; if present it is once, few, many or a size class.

cdr3_aa: CASSQLTSSGELFF
cdr3_nt: TGTGCCAGCAGTCAACTTACATCCAGCGGGGAGCTGTTTTTT
v_call: TRBV7-3
j_call: TRBJ2-2
clone_size: .
d_call: .

cdr3_aa: CAIRVPNSSYEQYF
cdr3_nt: TGTGCCATCAGGGTACCAAATAGCTCCTACGAGCAGTACTTC
v_call: TRBV10-3
j_call: TRBJ2-7
clone_size: .
d_call: .

cdr3_aa: CAWSTYGYTF
cdr3_nt: TGTGCCTGGAGTACGTATGGCTACACCTTC
v_call: TRBV30
j_call: TRBJ1-2
clone_size: .
d_call: .

cdr3_aa: CASSQGWGGYGYTF
cdr3_nt: TGTGCCAGTTCACAGGGTTGGGGGGGCTATGGCTACACCTTC
v_call: TRBV27
j_call: TRBJ1-2
clone_size: .
d_call: .

cdr3_aa: CASSARWGEQYF
cdr3_nt: TGTGCCAGCAGCGCCCGTTGGGGCGAGCAGTACTTC
v_call: TRBV9
j_call: TRBJ2-7
clone_size: .
d_call: .

cdr3_aa: CASSLQGGASYEQYF
cdr3_nt: TGCGCCAGCAGCCTTCAAGGGGGGGCCTCCTACGAGCAGTACTTC
v_call: TRBV4-1
j_call: TRBJ2-7
clone_size: .
d_call: .

cdr3_aa: CASSSLGQPQHF
cdr3_nt: TGTGCCAGCAGCTCCTTGGGGCAGCCCCAGCATTTT
v_call: TRBV27
j_call: TRBJ1-5
clone_size: .
d_call: .

cdr3_aa: CASSKTIDRGTGEQYF
cdr3_nt: TGTGCCAGCAGCAAGACGATTGACAGGGGAACAGGGGAGCAGTACTTC
v_call: TRBV9
j_call: TRBJ2-7
clone_size: .
d_call: TRBD1

cdr3_aa: CASSSPLNNQETQYF
cdr3_nt: TGTGCCAGCAGTTCACCTCTTAACAACCAAGAGACCCAGTACTTC
v_call: TRBV27
j_call: TRBJ2-5
clone_size: .
d_call: .

cdr3_aa: CASSSPTSGQPYEQYF
cdr3_nt: TGTGCCAGCAGCAGCCCCACTAGCGGGCAACCCTACGAGCAGTACTTC
v_call: TRBV13
j_call: TRBJ2-7
clone_size: .
d_call: TRBD2

cdr3_aa: CASSVQEAPGVAFF
cdr3_nt: TGTGCCAGCAGTGTACAGGAGGCCCCCGGGGTGGCTTTCTTT
v_call: TRBV2
j_call: TRBJ1-1
clone_size: .
d_call: .

cdr3_aa: CASSISSGYEQYF
cdr3_nt: TGTGCCAGTAGTATCTCTAGCGGTTACGAGCAGTACTTC
v_call: TRBV19
j_call: TRBJ2-7
clone_size: .
d_call: TRBD2

cdr3_aa: CASSVDTANTGELFF
cdr3_nt: TGTGCCAGCAGCGTGGACACCGCGAACACCGGGGAGCTGTTTTTT
v_call: TRBV7-9
j_call: TRBJ2-2
clone_size: .
d_call: .

cdr3_aa: CASSPGLAKTNEQFF
cdr3_nt: TGTGCCAGCAGTCCGGGACTAGCGAAAACCAATGAGCAGTTCTTC
v_call: TRBV28
j_call: TRBJ2-1
clone_size: .
d_call: TRBD2

cdr3_aa: CASRGDRVGSYEQYF
cdr3_nt: TGTGCCAGCAGGGGGGACAGGGTGGGGTCCTACGAGCAGTACTTC
v_call: TRBV28
j_call: TRBJ2-7
clone_size: .
d_call: TRBD1

cdr3_aa: CASSVDLGTVFSGNTIYF
cdr3_nt: TGTGCCAGCAGCGTAGACCTCGGGACAGTTTTCTCTGGAAACACCATATATTTT
v_call: TRBV9
j_call: TRBJ1-3
clone_size: .
d_call: TRBD1

cdr3_aa: CASSSAGVVYEQYF
cdr3_nt: TGTGCCAGCAGCTCCGCAGGGGTAGTGTACGAGCAGTACTTC
v_call: TRBV13
j_call: TRBJ2-7
clone_size: .
d_call: .

cdr3_aa: CAISGGSTGELFF
cdr3_nt: TGTGCCATCAGTGGGGGCAGCACCGGGGAGCTGTTTTTT
v_call: TRBV10-3
j_call: TRBJ2-2
clone_size: .
d_call: .

cdr3_aa: CASSQGGGSNNSPLHF
cdr3_nt: TGCGCCAGCAGCCAAGGGGGGGGCAGTAATAATTCACCCCTCCACTTT
v_call: TRBV4-1
j_call: TRBJ1-6
clone_size: .
d_call: .

cdr3_aa: CASSFRETQYF
cdr3_nt: TGTGCCAGCAGTTTTCGTGAGACCCAGTACTTC
v_call: TRBV27
j_call: TRBJ2-5
clone_size: .
d_call: .

cdr3_aa: CASSGRDSSNQPQHF
cdr3_nt: TGTGCCAGCAGCGGGAGGGACAGTAGCAATCAGCCCCAGCATTTT
v_call: TRBV9
j_call: TRBJ1-5
clone_size: .
d_call: TRBD1

cdr3_aa: CASSPTGTGYDEQFF
cdr3_nt: TGTGCCAGCAGCCCCACCGGGACAGGGTACGATGAGCAGTTCTTC
v_call: TRBV11-2
j_call: TRBJ2-1
clone_size: .
d_call: TRBD1

cdr3_aa: CASSESGYEQYF
cdr3_nt: TGCGCCAGCAGTGAGTCGGGGTACGAGCAGTACTTC
v_call: TRBV10-1
j_call: TRBJ2-7
clone_size: once
d_call: .

cdr3_aa: CASSIGQGSYEQYF
cdr3_nt: TGTGCCAGTAGTATAGGACAGGGGTCCTACGAGCAGTACTTC
v_call: TRBV19
j_call: TRBJ2-7
clone_size: .
d_call: TRBD1

cdr3_aa: CASSLAGVNTGELFF
cdr3_nt: TGCGCCAGCAGCTTGGCGGGGGTGAACACCGGGGAGCTGTTTTTT
v_call: TRBV5-1
j_call: TRBJ2-2
clone_size: .
d_call: .

cdr3_aa: CASSQTTSGPSNTDTQYF
cdr3_nt: TGTGCCAGCAGCCAAACGACTAGCGGGCCTTCAAACACAGATACGCAGTATTTT
v_call: TRBV7-9
j_call: TRBJ2-3
clone_size: few
d_call: TRBD2

cdr3_aa: CASSLAGSHGPDTQYF
cdr3_nt: TGTGCCAGCAGCTTAGCGGGTTCCCACGGCCCAGATACGCAGTATTTT
v_call: TRBV7-2
j_call: TRBJ2-3
clone_size: .
d_call: .

cdr3_aa: CASRTIGSYEQYF
cdr3_nt: TGTGCCAGCAGAACTATAGGTTCCTACGAGCAGTACTTC
v_call: TRBV28
j_call: TRBJ2-7
clone_size: .
d_call: .

cdr3_aa: CASSSREGTYNEQFF
cdr3_nt: TGTGCCAGCAGTTCGAGGGAGGGAACCTACAATGAGCAGTTCTTC
v_call: TRBV27
j_call: TRBJ2-1
clone_size: .
d_call: TRBD2

cdr3_aa: CASSRPDGAYEQYF
cdr3_nt: TGTGCCAGCAGTAGACCGGACGGTGCCTACGAGCAGTACTTC
v_call: TRBV27
j_call: TRBJ2-7
clone_size: .
d_call: .

cdr3_aa: CASSFGSGYTF
cdr3_nt: TGTGCCAGCAGTTTTGGCTCTGGCTACACCTTC
v_call: TRBV28
j_call: TRBJ1-2
clone_size: .
d_call: .

cdr3_aa: CASTNGGNQPQHF
cdr3_nt: TGTGCCAGCACTAACGGAGGCAATCAGCCCCAGCATTTT
v_call: TRBV6-6
j_call: TRBJ1-5
clone_size: .
d_call: .

cdr3_aa: CATSGASDSYEQYF
cdr3_nt: TGTGCCACCTCTGGGGCTAGCGACTCCTACGAGCAGTACTTC
v_call: TRBV28
j_call: TRBJ2-7
clone_size: .
d_call: .

cdr3_aa: CASSWGDGTAYNEQFF
cdr3_nt: TGCGCCAGCAGCTGGGGCGACGGCACAGCCTACAATGAGCAGTTCTTC
v_call: TRBV5-1
j_call: TRBJ2-1
clone_size: .
d_call: .

cdr3_aa: CASSPGGGTWTQYF
cdr3_nt: TGTGCCAGCAGTCCTGGCGGGGGAACCTGGACCCAGTACTTC
v_call: TRBV7-8
j_call: TRBJ2-5
clone_size: .
d_call: TRBD2

cdr3_aa: CASSQGWGLAFGELFF
cdr3_nt: TGCGCCAGCAGCCAAGGATGGGGACTAGCCTTCGGGGAGCTGTTTTTT
v_call: TRBV4-1
j_call: TRBJ2-2
clone_size: .
d_call: TRBD2

cdr3_aa: CASSLTSGFYNEQFF
cdr3_nt: TGTGCCAGCAGTCTAACTAGCGGATTCTACAATGAGCAGTTCTTC
v_call: TRBV27
j_call: TRBJ2-1
clone_size: .
d_call: TRBD2

cdr3_aa: CASSWGSSGRGEQFF
cdr3_nt: TGTGCCAGCAGTTGGGGGTCGAGCGGGAGGGGTGAGCAGTTCTTC
v_call: TRBV6-5
j_call: TRBJ2-1
clone_size: .
d_call: TRBD2

cdr3_aa: CASSFTGGNYGYTF
cdr3_nt: TGTGCCAGCAGTTTCACAGGGGGCAACTATGGCTACACCTTC
v_call: TRBV27
j_call: TRBJ1-2
clone_size: .
d_call: TRBD1

cdr3_aa: CASSDQTSVVYSYEQYF
cdr3_nt: TGTGCCAGCAGTGATCAGACTAGCGTCGTATACTCCTACGAGCAGTACTTC
v_call: TRBV6-1
j_call: TRBJ2-7
clone_size: .
d_call: TRBD2

cdr3_aa: CASSAAELAGGYEQYF
cdr3_nt: TGCGCCAGCAGCGCCGCAGAACTAGCGGGAGGGTACGAGCAGTACTTC
v_call: TRBV5-1
j_call: TRBJ2-7
clone_size: .
d_call: TRBD2

cdr3_aa: CASSLSPADASGYEQYF
cdr3_nt: TGTGCCAGCAGTTTATCCCCTGCCGACGCGAGCGGGTACGAGCAGTACTTC
v_call: TRBV27
j_call: TRBJ2-7
clone_size: .
d_call: .

cdr3_aa: CASSITSGSYEQYF
cdr3_nt: TGTGCCAGTAGTATAACTAGCGGGAGCTACGAGCAGTACTTC
v_call: TRBV19
j_call: TRBJ2-7
clone_size: .
d_call: TRBD2

cdr3_aa: CASSLGRLAGPANTGELFF
cdr3_nt: TGTGCCAGCAGCTTAGGTCGACTAGCGGGGCCCGCGAACACCGGGGAGCTGTTTTTT
v_call: TRBV11-2
j_call: TRBJ2-2
clone_size: .
d_call: TRBD2

cdr3_aa: CASSGGQGSYEQYF
cdr3_nt: TGTGCCAGTAGTGGGGGACAGGGGAGCTACGAGCAGTACTTC
v_call: TRBV19
j_call: TRBJ2-7
clone_size: .
d_call: TRBD1

cdr3_aa: CASSLVGGSDEQYF
cdr3_nt: TGTGCCAGCAGCTTAGTGGGGGGTTCCGACGAGCAGTACTTC
v_call: TRBV5-4
j_call: TRBJ2-7
clone_size: .
d_call: .

cdr3_aa: CASRSHFQETQYF
cdr3_nt: TGTGCCAGCAGGTCTCACTTCCAAGAGACCCAGTACTTC
v_call: TRBV6-1
j_call: TRBJ2-5
clone_size: .
d_call: .

cdr3_aa: CATSRGGQINEKLFF
cdr3_nt: TGTGCCACCAGCAGAGGCGGACAGATTAATGAAAAACTGTTTTTT
v_call: TRBV15
j_call: TRBJ1-4
clone_size: .
d_call: .

cdr3_aa: CATSGRGLGETQYF
cdr3_nt: TGTGCCACCAGCGGCAGGGGGCTGGGTGAGACCCAGTACTTC
v_call: TRBV15
j_call: TRBJ2-5
clone_size: .
d_call: TRBD1

cdr3_aa: CASSEGRTQETQYF
cdr3_nt: TGTGCCAGCAGTGAAGGGAGGACTCAAGAGACCCAGTACTTC
v_call: TRBV2
j_call: TRBJ2-5
clone_size: .
d_call: .

cdr3_aa: CASSVTSGAFYEQYF
cdr3_nt: TGTGCCAGCAGTGTTACTAGCGGCGCTTTTTACGAGCAGTACTTC
v_call: TRBV28
j_call: TRBJ2-7
clone_size: .
d_call: TRBD2

cdr3_aa: CASSLVPNEQFF
cdr3_nt: TGCGCCAGCAGCTTGGTGCCTAATGAGCAGTTCTTC
v_call: TRBV5-1
j_call: TRBJ2-1
clone_size: .
d_call: .

cdr3_aa: CASSSRIPSTDTQYF
cdr3_nt: TGTGCCAGCAGCTCGCGGATCCCGAGCACAGATACGCAGTATTTT
v_call: TRBV5-6
j_call: TRBJ2-3
clone_size: .
d_call: .

cdr3_aa: CASSEDSSYEQYF
cdr3_nt: TGTGCCAGCAGCGAGGACAGCTCCTACGAGCAGTACTTC
v_call: TRBV9
j_call: TRBJ2-7
clone_size: .
d_call: .

cdr3_aa: CASSDLAGLHEQFF
cdr3_nt: TGTGCCAGCAGTGACCTAGCGGGACTACATGAGCAGTTCTTC
v_call: TRBV6-1
j_call: TRBJ2-1
clone_size: .
d_call: TRBD2

cdr3_aa: CASSELTGGLNTEAFF
cdr3_nt: TGTGCCAGCAGTGAATTGACAGGGGGGTTGAACACTGAAGCTTTCTTT
v_call: TRBV6-1
j_call: TRBJ1-1
clone_size: .
d_call: TRBD1

cdr3_aa: CASSQVPLGDRANEQFF
cdr3_nt: TGCGCCAGCAGCCAAGTTCCGCTAGGGGACAGGGCCAATGAGCAGTTCTTC
v_call: TRBV4-1
j_call: TRBJ2-1
clone_size: .
d_call: TRBD1

cdr3_aa: CASTVAGAYNEQFF
cdr3_nt: TGTGCCAGCACCGTAGCGGGGGCATACAATGAGCAGTTCTTC
v_call: TRBV7-2
j_call: TRBJ2-1
clone_size: .
d_call: TRBD2

cdr3_aa: CASSYGQGDGYTF
cdr3_nt: TGTGCCAGCAGTTACGGACAGGGAGATGGCTACACCTTC
v_call: TRBV27
j_call: TRBJ1-2
clone_size: once
d_call: TRBD1

cdr3_aa: CASSLQSSNQPQHF
cdr3_nt: TGTGCCAGCAGTTTGCAGTCTAGCAATCAGCCCCAGCATTTT
v_call: TRBV28
j_call: TRBJ1-5
clone_size: once
d_call: .